This T cell receptor (beta chain) was identified in a study of regulatory T cells in long-lasting Graves disease. Between the trimmed V and J ends, which lost 8 bases and 4 bases, there was a span of 10 bases. Germline V CDR1 and CDR2: SQVTM, ANQGSEA. The CDR3 is 11 amino acids. Time point denoted: newly diagnosed GD, antithyroid drugs for less than 3 months. The TCR library used RNA extracted from PBMCs. CDR3-region Arm-PCR and iRepertoire HTBI primers produced the TCR beta libraries. A single record per CDR3 protein comes from TCRdb applying MiXCR to the multiplex PCR reads. The sample carries about 450,000 distinct CDR3 sequences, roughly 15% recorded once. Study-wide results and limits: Patients with persistent disease showed a bias toward TRBV28, TRBJ1-2 and TRBJ2-5. Persistent patients had more shared public clonotypes (under 3,000) than new patients (roughly 970).

Details on this clonotype: The antigen is undetermined.

The same specimen was also included in a second study, on T cells in Graves' hyperthyroidism and ophthalmopathy. That investigation notes: Exclusion of a patient resulted from uncontrolled infection, other autoimmune disease, pregnancy or lactation.

The TCR comes from a woman between 50 and 59 years old with Graves disease. The specimen comprised peripheral blood mononuclear cells (PBMCs), sampled at new diagnosis, from a patient treated with antithyroid drugs. The V gene is TRBV29-1, the J gene TRBJ2-3; no definite D call. CDR3 loop: CSTEMADTQYF. In nucleotides, the CDR3 is TGCAGCACCGAGATGGCAGATACGCAGTATTTT.